This TCR beta chain was profiled in a study of blood T cell repertoires in COVID-19. In the study's own analysis: Amplification of reference gene primers provided the estimated nucleated cell counts. Profiling relied on immunoSEQ multiplex PCR, and the TCRdb table lists in-frame clones only, not all of them. V, J and clone size reflect that table, while D and trimming were determined from the DNA. The top ten hold over 7.5% of the sample, which has 110,000 or so clones, roughly 82% seen once. CDR3 length equals 16 residues. Losses at the gene ends were 1 base for V and 10 bases for J; bases not matched to a gene: 12. Germline V gene lookup returns CDR1 SGHNT and CDR2 YYREEE (reference sequence).

Material for sequencing was peripheral blood. This TCR was sampled from a woman aged 40 to 49 with acute or convalescent COVID-19. The V call is TRBV5-4, the J call TRBJ2-1; TRBD2 aligns across 9 bases. CDR3 sequence (DNA): TGTGCCAGCAGCTTGTTTCCTAGCGGGGCGGGAAGGGAGCAGTTCTTC. It is translated as CASSLFPSGAGREQFF.